This T cell receptor beta chain was recovered during a study of blood T cell repertoires in COVID-19. The data were produced by immunoSEQ multiplex PCR, yet TCRdb's version contains in-frame clones alone and is incomplete. Of roughly 240,000 clones listed, about 80% were seen once; the top ten hold 3.5% to 4%. V was shortened by 7 bases and J by 6 bases, with 9 bases between the two germline ends. The CDR3 contains 11 residues. The V gene's germline CDR1 is SQVTM and CDR2 ANQGSEA. Sequenced material: PBMCs or T cells enriched from blood (not recorded which). J is TRBJ1-4 and V is TRBV29-1; D gene uncertain. This clonotype was sampled from a woman in her thirties or forties who had been exposed to COVID-19. The CDR3 DNA is TGCAGCGGGAGGACGGATGAAAAACTGTTTTTT. Protein product: CSGRTDEKLFF.